Presented here are 10 T cell receptor beta chains from one specimen sequenced in a study of tumor and adjacent non-tumor tissue in lung cancer. The library came from three nested PCR rounds adapted from ARM-PCR protocols. TCRdb re-analysed the multiplex PCR reads in MiXCR, keeping a single row per CDR3 protein. Here the sample spans more than 90,000 distinct CDR3 sequences, approximately 65% being singletons. RNA was extracted from bulk tissue without any cell sorting. The sample comprised lung tumor tissue. These receptors were collected from a man in his sixties with non-small cell lung cancer.

The genes are TRBV5-1 and TRBJ1-4; no reliable D call. CDR3 length: 14 amino acids. From germline, CDR1 is SGHRS and CDR2 YFSETQ. The V and J ends lost 4 bases and 8 bases respectively, with 15 bases between them. As DNA, the CDR3 is TGCGCCAGCAGCACGGGAGGAGCAGGAGAAAAACTGTTTTTT. This gives the protein CASSTGGAGEKLFF. Full variable domain (missing parts from reference TRBV5-1 and TRBJ1-4): KAGVTQTPRYLIKTRGQQVTLSCSPISGHRSVSWYQQTPGQGLQFLFEYFSETQRNKGNFPGRFSGRQFSNSRSEMNVSTLELGDSALYLCASSTGGAGEKLFFGSGTQLSVL.

In its sample, this clonotype was seen once. Germline is not matched at one junction end, which may reflect a read error. The rearrangement uses TRBV5-5 and TRBJ2-3, with no clear D. This CDR3 is 14 amino acids long. The V gene's germline CDR1 is SGHKS and CDR2 YYEKEE (reference sequence). The CDR3 sequence is CASILDGRTYTQYF. As DNA, the CDR3 is TGTGCCAGCATCTTGGATGGGCGCACATATACGCAATATTTT.

In its sample, this clonotype ranks as large. V and J are TRBV6-5 and TRBJ2-2; the match to TRBD1 covers 7 bases. Germline CDR1 and CDR2: MNHEY and SVGAGI. This CDR3 is 15 amino acids long. Trimming at V came to 6 bases and at J to 1 base, leaving 5 bases not matched to a gene. The CDR3, as DNA: TGTGCCAGCAGGTCCGGGACAGTGAACACCGGGGAGCTGTTTTTT. It is translated as CASRSGTVNTGELFF.

Points on this clonotype: A much larger clone sits a single nucleotide away, making a read error possible. V is TRBV20-1 and J is TRBJ2-2; tentative D call: TRBD2 (5 bases). CDR3 length equals 12 residues. CDR1 and CDR2 from the germline V gene are DFQATT and SNEGSKA (reference sequence). CDR3 region: CSARRHTGEPFF. The CDR3 nucleotides are TGCAGTGCTAGACGTCACACCGGGGAGCCGTTTTTT.

Notes on this clonotype: A much larger clone differs by one base, so this may be a read error. V and J are TRBV6-1 and TRBJ1-2; weak D call: TRBD1 (6 bases). The germline V gene encodes CDR1 MNHNS and CDR2 SASEGT. This CDR3 contains 15 residues. CDR3 amino acids: CVSSEEGGANYGYTF. CDR3 in DNA: TGTGTCAGCAGTGAAGAGGGGGGAGCTAACTATGGCTACACCTTC.

As to this clonotype: A much bigger clone sits one base away, suggesting this may be a read error. The chain employs TRBV20-1 and TRBJ1-4; tentative D call: TRBD1 (5 bases). CDR3 length equals 14 residues. Per germline, CDR1 DFQATT and CDR2 SNEGSKA (reference sequence). CDR3 nucleotides: TGCAATGCTAGAGATATGCAGGGAGATGAAAAACTGTTTTTT. Translation gives CNARDMQGDEKLFF.

With respect to this clonotype: One end of the junction varies from germline; a read error may be responsible. The V call is TRBV12-3 or TRBV12-4, the J call TRBJ2-1, with D possibly being TRBD2 (6 bases). The CDR3 loop spans 14 amino acids. CDR3 DNA: TGCCCCAGCAACCTGGGCGGGAACCACAATGAGCAGTTCTTC. It yields the protein CPSNLGGNHNEQFF.

Note on this clonotype: Sequence at one end of the junction differs from germline and may be a read error. The genes are TRBV5-1 and TRBJ2-5; D tentatively fits TRBD1 or TRBD2 (5 bases each). The germline CDR1 and CDR2 sequences are SGHRS and YFSETQ. The CDR3 is 13 amino acids. CDR3 bases: TGCACCAGCAGACGGGACCAGAAAGAGACCCAGTACTTC. This codes for CTSRRDQKETQYF.

As regards this clonotype: The conserved final phenylalanine or tryptophan is absent from the CDR3, which likely points to a read error. The chain carries TRBV12-3 or TRBV12-4 and TRBJ1-1; D not certain. The CDR3 is 13 residues long. Trimming stripped 6 bases from V and 0 bases from J, with 8 bases between. DNA of the CDR3: TGTGCCAGCAGCACCTGGATGAACACTGAAGCTTTCTCT. Its translation: CASSTWMNTEAFS.

The V gene is TRBV29-1, the J gene TRBJ2-6; 9 bases align to TRBD2. Germline V gene data show CDR1 as SQVTM and CDR2 as ANQGSEA. The CDR3 has 17 amino acids. The CDR3: CSVFWTSVRAGANVLTF. The CDR3 DNA follows: TGCAGTGTTTTTTGGACTAGCGTGAGGGCTGGGGCCAACGTCCTGACTTTC.